This T cell receptor beta chain was captured in a study of blood T cell repertoires in COVID-19. Study-level information: Samples came from the United States, Italy and Spain, spanning acute and convalescent COVID-19. The cDNA or gDNA used as material had been derived from T cells, B-cell-depleted T cells, or PBMCs.

Source study methods: Researchers report that nucleated cell counts were estimated from reference gene primer amplification. The data were produced by immunoSEQ multiplex PCR, yet TCRdb's version contains in-frame clones alone and is incomplete. V, J and clone size are those of that table, while D and trimming were read from the DNA. Of some 76,000 clones in the sample, roughly 84% are singletons; the top ten hold approximately 11%. V dropped 10 bases and J dropped 4 bases, with 16 bases sitting between them. The germline V gene encodes CDR1 SNHLY and CDR2 FYNNEI. The CDR3 is made up of 13 amino acids.

The TCR originated in a young woman with acute or convalescent COVID-19. This rearrangement joins TRBV2 to TRBJ1-2; unclear D gene. Specimen: peripheral blood. The CDR3 DNA sequence: TGTGCCACCTCCTTATCCGGGGTCTATGGCTACACCTTC. The encoded protein is CATSLSGVYGYTF.